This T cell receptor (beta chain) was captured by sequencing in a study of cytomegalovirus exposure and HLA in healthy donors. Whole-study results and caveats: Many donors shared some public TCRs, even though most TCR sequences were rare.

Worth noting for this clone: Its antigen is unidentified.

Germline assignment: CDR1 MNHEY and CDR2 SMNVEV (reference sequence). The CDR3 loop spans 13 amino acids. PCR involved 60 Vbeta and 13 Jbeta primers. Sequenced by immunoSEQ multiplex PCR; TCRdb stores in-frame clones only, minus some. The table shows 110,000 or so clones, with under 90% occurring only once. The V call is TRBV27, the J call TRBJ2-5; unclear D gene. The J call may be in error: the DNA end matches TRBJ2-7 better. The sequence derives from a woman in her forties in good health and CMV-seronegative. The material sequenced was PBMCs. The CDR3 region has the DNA TGTGCCAGCAGTCTTAAGAGCTCCTACGAGCAGTACTTC. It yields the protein CASSLKSSYEQYF.